A selection of T cell receptor beta chains follows, all from one sample in a study of cytomegalovirus exposure and HLA in healthy donors. The repertoire was sequenced with immunoSEQ multiplex PCR; TCRdb's copy has only in-frame clones and lacks some. This sample has about 88,000 clones, with about 87% found just once. Sequencing used PBMCs. The receptors shown here come from a man aged 18 to 35 in good health and CMV-seronegative. CDR3s leave out the opening cysteine and the closing phenylalanine or tryptophan. Not all rows give a size; the values are once, few, many and, for expanded clones, a class.

>.|TRBJ1-2|TRBV7-9
ASSLFRVGGYGYT
>.|TRBJ2-1|TRBV5-4
ASSAPGQGGYEQF
>once|TRBJ1-5|TRBV10-3
AISESGQSSNQPQH
>once|.|TRBV5-4
ASSQDSTPIYEQY
>.|TRBJ2-1|TRBV5-4
ASSLQPLASEQF
>.|TRBJ2-7|TRBV5-1
ASSLGTVSYEQY
>.|TRBJ1-5|TRBV7-9
ASSYGQGQNQPQH
>once|TRBJ1-4|TRBV28
ASKTTGEKLF
>.|TRBJ2-7|TRBV6-5
ASSTRDRSSYEQY
>.|TRBJ2-7|TRBV6-1
ASSQTMTYEQY
>.|TRBJ2-7|TRBV10-3
AISETSTSGRNEQY
>.|TRBJ2-2|TRBV29-1
SVHTLYTGELF
>.|TRBJ2-2|TRBV7-2
ASSRQPGLALTGELF
>.|TRBJ2-3|TRBV30
AWKDFSSTDTQY
>.|TRBJ1-1|TRBV2
ASSRSGSSTEAF
>.|TRBJ2-7|TRBV7-9
ASRDLQGREQY
>.|TRBJ2-3|TRBV16
ASSQYKRPSTDTQY
>.|TRBJ2-5|TRBV21-1
ASSTIGLVGRETQY
>.|TRBJ2-5|TRBV2
ASKGGQETQY
>.|TRBJ1-1|TRBV7-9
ASSLAGQGDRDTEAF